This entry lists 15 T cell receptor beta chains sequenced from one sample in a study of prognosis after radiotherapy for stage I lung cancer. Amplicons of TCR beta CDR3 were generated from genomic DNA by two-round multiplex PCR. Primers (each specific to one TRBV or TRBJ gene) were used in first-round PCR. TCRdb reanalysed the multiplex PCR reads using MiXCR and keeps one entry per CDR3 protein. This sample carries 25,000 to 35,000 distinct CDR3 sequences, around 43% of them seen once, and the ten largest clones take 15%. The starting material was PBMCs, obtained before or after stereotactic body radiation therapy (not recorded which). Source of these receptors: a donor at least 50 years old with non-small cell lung cancer.

This clonotype has at least ten counts. The chain combines TRBV7-9 with TRBJ2-2; D is undetermined. Germline V gene sequence: CDR1 SEHNR, CDR2 FQNEAQ (reference sequence). The length of the CDR3 is 14 residues. V lost 5 bases to trimming and J lost 3 bases, with 10 bases between them. The CDR3 reads CASSPPPDTGELFF. DNA of the CDR3: TGTGCCAGCAGCCCCCCCCCGGACACCGGGGAGCTGTTTTTT.

This clonotype is judged medium-sized. This chain links TRBV6-1 with TRBJ1-6; 7 bases fit TRBD1. Germline V lookup: CDR1 MNHNS, CDR2 SASEGT. This CDR3 has 18 amino acids. V was pared by 6 bases and J by 3 bases, with 14 bases of the junction left unmatched. CDR3 sequence reads: CASRGLGRGGLYNSPLHF. In nucleotides, the CDR3 is TGTGCCAGCAGGGGCCTGGGCAGGGGGGGTCTCTATAATTCACCCCTCCACTTT.

This clonotype occurred once. Its ends do not fully match the called genes, so a read error is possible. V gene TRBV27 combines with J gene TRBJ2-2; maybe TRBD1 (6 bases). Germline-derived CDR1 and CDR2 are MNHEY and SMNVEV (reference sequence). The CDR3 is 17 residues long. The CDR3 spells CASSLSRGNANTGELFF. CDR3 DNA: TGCGCCAGCAGCCTTTCTAGGGGGAACGCGAACACCGGGGAGCTGTTTTTT.

Only one count was recorded for this clonotype. The rearrangement links TRBV6-1 to TRBJ2-7; 9 positions match TRBD2. Trimming cost V 5 bases and J 5 bases; bases outside gene matches: 10. CDR3 length: 15 residues. CDR1 is MNHNS, CDR2 SASEGT, per germline. The CDR3 DNA sequence: TGTGCCAGCAGTCCACGCCCTGGACTAGCGAACGAGCAGTACTTC. Translating it yields CASSPRPGLANEQYF.

This clonotype was counted at least ten times. The J gene is TRBJ2-7, the V gene TRBV28, with TRBD1 identical over 7 bases. Trimming cost V 4 bases and J 6 bases; bases outside gene matches: 9. The CDR3 length is 14 residues. Germline assignment: CDR1 MDHEN and CDR2 SYDVKM. Here the CDR3 DNA reads TGTGCCAGCAGTTGGGCGACAGGGCCGGGCGAGCAGTACTTC. Amino acids: CASSWATGPGEQYF.

The V and J genes are TRBV6-2 or TRBV6-3 and TRBJ1-6; no firm D call. CDR3 length equals 14 residues. The V gene's germline CDR1 is MNHEY and CDR2 SVGEGT. With 5 bases removed from V and 11 bases from J, the gap between germline ends came to 16 bases. CDR3 sequence reads: CASSEQYLITPLHF. CDR3 sequence (DNA): TGTGCCAGCAGTGAACAGTACCTGATAACACCCCTCCACTTT.

This clonotype has a count of ten or more. The J gene is TRBJ2-3, the V gene TRBV19, with 8 bases matching TRBD1. V was pared by 5 bases and J by 3 bases, with 16 bases of the junction left unmatched. In germline, CDR1 is LNHDA, CDR2 SQIVND (reference sequence). The CDR3 spans 18 residues. This CDR3 reads CASSLYPSDRVGTDTQYF. The CDR3 DNA reads TGTGCCAGTAGTTTATATCCCTCGGACAGGGTTGGAACAGATACGCAGTATTTT.

This clonotype was picked up many times. The chain joins TRBV12-3 or TRBV12-4 to TRBJ2-5; 10 bases fit TRBD2. The CDR3 spans 16 residues. V was pared by 0 bases and J by 5 bases, with 6 bases of the junction left unmatched. The CDR3 sequence is CASSLALAGVGETQYF. Written as DNA, the CDR3 is TGTGCCAGCAGTTTAGCCCTAGCGGGAGTTGGTGAGACCCAGTACTTC.

Many counts were recorded for this clonotype. The genes are TRBV9 and TRBJ1-4; 7 bases agree with TRBD1. The germline V gene encodes CDR1 SGDLS and CDR2 YYNGEE. This CDR3 contains 16 residues. V shed 4 bases and J 8 bases; nucleotides not matched to a gene: 14. The CDR3 here is CASSLTGDRAGEKLFF. DNA of the CDR3: TGTGCCAGCAGCCTAACTGGAGACAGGGCGGGAGAAAAACTGTTTTTT.

This clonotype was picked up one time. The likely explanation is a read error, given a far larger clone one base away. This chain connects TRBV20-1 to TRBJ2-1, with 12 bases fitting TRBD2. Trimming took 3 bases from V and 13 from J; bases not matched to a gene: 10. CDR3 length: 14 amino acids. CDR1 and CDR2 from the germline V gene are DFQATT and SNEGSKA (reference sequence). CDR3: CSARGLAGGETQFF. The CDR3 DNA is TGCAGTGCTAGGGGGCTAGCGGGAGGGGAGACCCAGTTCTTC.

This clonotype qualifies as medium-sized. The chain combines TRBV6-1 with TRBJ2-1, with 7 positions matching TRBD2. CDR1 MNHNS and CDR2 SASEGT come from the germline V gene. V dropped 6 bases and J dropped 8; count of bases not matched to a gene: 7. The CDR3 consists of 13 residues. CDR3 loop: CASREREEHEQFF. CDR3 DNA sequence: TGTGCCAGCAGGGAACGGGAGGAGCATGAGCAGTTCTTC.

About this clonotype itself: Given a far larger clone just one base away, this is likely a sequencing read error. V is TRBV6-4 and J is TRBJ2-7, with 9 bases lining up with TRBD1. This CDR3 comprises 14 residues. CDR1 is MRHNA and CDR2 is SNTAGT in the germline V gene. V dropped 6 bases and J dropped 6; count of bases not matched to a gene: 9. The DNA for the CDR3 is TGTGCCAGCAGCCAGACAGGGGGTTCGGTCGAGCAGTACTTC. Translated, it gives CASSQTGGSVEQYF.

Comment on this clonotype: One base away lies a much larger clone, so this may be a sequencing read error. V gene TRBV19 combines with J gene TRBJ2-4; 8 positions agree with TRBD2. There are 15 residues in the CDR3. Trimming took 3 bases from V and 6 from J; bases not matched to a gene: 7. Germline-derived CDR1 and CDR2 are LNHDA and SQIVND (reference sequence). The CDR3 DNA reads as TGTGCCAGTAGTATGCCAGCGGGGGCTAGAAACATTCAGTACTTC. Amino acid sequence: CASSMPAGARNIQYF.

This clonotype appeared once. This sequence joins TRBV6-2 or TRBV6-3 and TRBJ2-5; 8 bases are a match to TRBD1. The CDR3 consists of 15 residues. The V gene end was trimmed by 6 bases and the J gene end by 5 bases; junction bases not matched to a gene: 11. Germline lookup yields CDR1 MNHEY and CDR2 SVGEGT. CDR3 nucleotide sequence: TGTGCCAGCAGGGCCGGACAGGGTTTGAGGGAGACCCAGTACTTC. Its translation: CASRAGQGLRETQYF.

The CDR3: CSAKKDSINTEAFF. CDR3 coding DNA: TGCAGTGCTAAAAAGGACAGCATTAACACTGAAGCTTTCTTT. The chain is built from TRBV20-1 and TRBJ1-1; tentative D call: TRBD1 (6 bases). Germline-derived CDR1 and CDR2 are DFQATT and SNEGSKA (reference sequence). The CDR3 runs to 14 residues. V was pared by 4 bases and J by 2 bases, with 14 bases between.